These 21 T cell receptor beta chains share one sample of origin, sequenced in a study of OX40 agonist ivuxolimab in advanced cancers. Measured with immunoSEQ multiplex PCR; TCRdb has only the in-frame clones, and not every one. The data contain 70,000 to 95,000 clones, about 92% of them singletons. The sequences come from CD4+ or CD8+ T cells sorted from blood, collected in a trial of the OX40 agonist ivuxolimab. The receptors originated from an adult with an advanced solid tumor such as melanoma, head and neck, liver or kidney cancer.

V usage is TRBV21-1 and J usage is TRBJ1-3; TRBD1 is taken as the D call from the table, unchecked against the DNA. TRBV21-1 is flagged as a pseudogene. This CDR3 contains 15 residues. The CDR3 DNA is TGTGCCAGCAGCCATTCGACAGGTCCTGGAAACACCATATATTTT. Translating it yields CASSHSTGPGNTIYF.

The chain employs TRBV11-2 and TRBJ1-1; D is perhaps TRBD1 (6 bases). The germline V gene has CDR1 SGHAT and CDR2 FQNNGV. V shed 3 bases and J shed 1 base, with 12 bases lying between them. The CDR3 has 15 amino acids. CDR3 sequence (DNA): TGTGCCAGCAGCTTTAGAGGGGGGCGGAACACTGAAGCTTTCTTT. Translating gives CASSFRGGRNTEAFF.

V usage is TRBV5-1 and J usage is TRBJ2-1; D unclear. Per the germline V gene, CDR1 is SGHRS and CDR2 is YFSETQ. Deletions cut 2 bases from V and 3 bases from J, with 6 bases between. This CDR3 has 13 amino acids. DNA of the CDR3: TGCGCCAGCAGCTTCGGCAGCTACAATGAGCAGTTCTTC. It specifies CASSFGSYNEQFF.

The rearrangement links TRBV11-2 to TRBJ1-5, with D possibly being TRBD1 (5 bases). V gave up 0 bases and J gave up 4 bases, with 13 bases separating them. The CDR3 is 16 residues long. In germline, CDR1 is SGHAT, CDR2 FQNNGV. The CDR3 nucleotides are TGTGCCAGCAGCTTAGAGCCAGGGAGGAGGAATCAGCCCCAGCATTTT. This encodes CASSLEPGRRNQPQHF.

The rearrangement links TRBV19 to TRBJ1-5; TRBD1 aligns across 8 bases. J gave up 2 bases and V 3 bases, and 3 bases lay outside the gene matches. This CDR3 region has 15 residues. Germline-derived CDR1 and CDR2 are LNHDA and SQIVND (reference sequence). The CDR3 is CASSIETGGNQPQHF. CDR3 in DNA: TGTGCCAGTAGTATCGAGACAGGGGGCAATCAGCCCCAGCATTTT.

The chain joins TRBV19 to TRBJ1-2; 7 bases match TRBD1. V lost 0 bases and J lost 6; bases outside the gene matches: 10. CDR1 LNHDA and CDR2 SQIVND come from the germline V gene (reference sequence). The length of the CDR3 is 16 residues. In DNA, the CDR3 is TGTGCCAGTAGTATAGATCGAACAGGGGAGAGGAATGGCTACACCTTC. Amino acid sequence: CASSIDRTGERNGYTF.

The chain employs TRBV6-1 and TRBJ2-7; D may be TRBD1 (6 bases). CDR1 is MNHNS, CDR2 SASEGT, per germline. The CDR3 has 13 residues. With 7 bases removed from V and 5 bases from J, the gap between germline ends came to 15 bases. CDR3 in DNA: TGTGCCAGCACCAAAAACCGGGACAACGAGCAGTACTTC. Translated: CASTKNRDNEQYF.

This chain uses TRBV5-4 with TRBJ2-3; 7 bases match TRBD2. CDR1 is SGHNT, CDR2 YYREEE, per germline (reference sequence). The CDR3 is made up of 14 amino acids. J gave up 1 base and V 4 bases, and 3 bases lay outside the gene matches. The CDR3 DNA reads TGTGCCAGCAGCCCGAGCGGGGGCACAGATACGCAGTATTTT. It yields the protein CASSPSGGTDTQYF.

This sequence joins TRBV11-2 and TRBJ2-5; 13 nucleotides align to TRBD2. CDR1 and CDR2 (germline): SGHAT, FQNNGV. The CDR3 loop spans 15 amino acids. V shed 7 bases, J shed 5 bases, and the junction held 7 bases outside the gene matches. The CDR3 bases are TGTGCCAGCACCCTGGGACTAGCGGGGTCGGAGACCCAGTACTTC. Translated, it gives CASTLGLAGSETQYF.

This clone was found a few times. The chain combines TRBV28 with TRBJ1-2; unclear D gene. The CDR3 has 12 residues. Trimming took off 5 bases at V and 8 bases at J, with 12 bases between the two ends. In germline, CDR1 is MDHEN, CDR2 SYDVKM. The CDR3 DNA follows: TGTGCCAGCAGTCCGGCTCACAAAGGCTACACCTTC. Protein product: CASSPAHKGYTF.

This clone was detected only once. The genes are TRBV4-1 and TRBJ2-2; TRBD1 aligns across 12 bases. V shed 3 bases and J 6 bases; nucleotides not matched to a gene: 8. The germline CDR1 and CDR2 sequences are MGHRA and YSYEKL. This CDR3 spans 17 amino acids. In nucleotides, the CDR3 is TGCGCCAGCAGCCATGTGACGGGACAGGGGGCCCCCGGGGAGCTGTTTTTT. Translation gives CASSHVTGQGAPGELFF.

The chain employs TRBV19 and TRBJ2-5; 11 bases line up with TRBD2. V shed 1 base, J shed 1 base, and the junction held 2 bases outside the gene matches. The germline CDR1 and CDR2 sequences are LNHDA and SQIVND (reference sequence). CDR3 size: 16 residues. The CDR3 sequence is CASSIGGTSGQETQYF. CDR3 nucleotides: TGTGCCAGTAGTATAGGGGGGACTAGCGGCCAAGAGACCCAGTACTTC. Full variable domain (missing parts from reference TRBV19 and TRBJ2-5): DGGITQSPKYLFRKEGQNVTLSCEQNLNHDAMYWYRQDPGQGLRLIYYSQIVNDFQKGDIAEGYSVSREKKESFPLTVTSAQKNPTAFYLCASSIGGTSGQETQYFGPGTRLLVL.

The chain links TRBV19 to TRBJ2-5; 7 positions agree with TRBD2. The end of the DNA aligns better with TRBJ2-7, so the J call may be wrong. This CDR3 contains 14 residues. Germline V CDR1 and CDR2: LNHDA, SQIVND (reference sequence). CDR3 sequence (DNA): TGTGCCAGTAGTCACCCGGGGGGCTCCTACGAGCAGTACTTC. Residues: CASSHPGGSYEQYF.

The V and J genes are TRBV9 and TRBJ2-5; 8 bases line up with TRBD1. J was trimmed by 2 bases and V by 4 bases; bases with no gene match: 10. The CDR3 extends over 16 amino acids. Germline V gives CDR1 SGDLS, CDR2 YYNGEE. CDR3 nucleotide sequence: TGTGCCAGCAGCAAATACCGGGACAGGAGGCAAGAGACCCAGTACTTC. This sequence encodes CASSKYRDRRQETQYF. The whole variable domain, filled in from reference TRBV9 and TRBJ2-5, reads DSGVTQTPKHLITATGQRVTLRCSPRSGDLSVYWYQQSLDQGLQFLIQYYNGEERAKGNILERFSAQQFPDLHSELNLSSLELGDSALYFCASSKYRDRRQETQYFGPGTRLLVL.

The chain has TRBV5-5 and TRBJ2-7, with 10 bases aligning to TRBD1. V gave up 3 bases and J gave up 7 bases; unmatched junction bases: 7. The CDR3 runs to 14 residues. CDR1 and CDR2 from the germline V gene are SGHKS and YYEKEE (reference sequence). The CDR3 spells CASSSGTGAGEQYV. CDR3 nucleotides: TGTGCCAGCAGCTCCGGGACAGGGGCAGGAGAGCAGTACGTC.

CDR3 DNA: TGTGCCAGCAGTGACTCAGTAAGGCTTTCCTACAATGAGCAGTTCTTC. Translation: CASSDSVRLSYNEQFF. The chain combines TRBV6-4 with TRBJ2-1; D uncertain. CDR3 length equals 16 residues. Germline loops: CDR1 MRHNA, CDR2 SNTAGT. The ends were cut back, 0 bases at V and 1 base at J, with 10 bases in the middle.

The chain carries TRBV7-9 and TRBJ2-5; 7 nucleotides match TRBD1. The V gene end was trimmed by 5 bases and the J gene end by 5 bases; junction bases not matched to a gene: 11. From germline, CDR1 is SEHNR and CDR2 FQNEAQ (reference sequence). The CDR3 contains 15 residues. The CDR3 DNA reads TGTGCCAGCAGCGCCCGACAGGGAAGGCATGAGACCCAGTACTTC. This codes for CASSARQGRHETQYF.

The J gene is TRBJ1-6, the V gene TRBV6-4; TRBD1 matches 7 bases. The CDR3 loop spans 16 amino acids. The germline CDR1 and CDR2 sequences are MRHNA and SNTAGT. V lost 3 bases, J lost 5 bases, and 7 bases stayed unmatched. The CDR3 protein is CASSEWGTDNNSPLHF. As DNA, the CDR3 is TGTGCCAGCAGTGAATGGGGGACAGATAATAATTCACCCCTCCACTTT.

V and J are TRBV6-5 and TRBJ1-6; D uncertain. Trimming shortened V by 2 bases and J by 5 bases, and 7 bases separated the two germline ends. Per the germline V gene, CDR1 is MNHEY and CDR2 is SVGAGI. The CDR3 covers 14 residues. The CDR3: CASSYPGDNSPLHF. The CDR3 bases are TGTGCCAGCAGTTACCCGGGCGATAATTCACCCCTCCACTTT.

The CDR3 DNA reads as TGTGCCAGTACGGCGGGGTCGAATCGGGATACGCAGTATTTT. The encoded protein is CASTAGSNRDTQYF. The chain combines TRBV19 with TRBJ2-3; tentatively, D is TRBD2 (6 bases). Trimming stripped 7 bases from V and 6 bases from J, with 17 bases between. CDR3 size: 14 residues. Germline V gene lookup returns CDR1 LNHDA and CDR2 SQIVND (reference sequence).

J is TRBJ2-3 and V is TRBV7-9, with no clear D. This CDR3 has 14 amino acids. The V end was cut by 5 bases, the J end by 3 bases, with 12 bases between. The V gene's germline CDR1 is SEHNR and CDR2 FQNEAQ (reference sequence). The CDR3: CASSPSLETDTQYF. CDR3 DNA sequence: TGTGCCAGCAGCCCCTCCTTGGAGACAGATACGCAGTATTTT.